A single TCR beta chain is shown here with its context. This entry belongs to a study of T cell responses to AZD1222 COVID-19 vaccine. The method was immunoSEQ multiplex PCR; TCRdb's version includes in-frame clones alone and lacks a portion of them. Of 150,000 or so clones in the sample, 86% were seen once. The sample in question was peripheral blood, obtained on day 0 of MenACWY control vaccination. The receptor was isolated from an adult in good health.

The CDR3 DNA follows: TGTGCCAGCAGTTACGCCCGGGCCGGAGAGACCCAGTACTTC. Translating it yields CASSYARAGETQYF. The V and J genes are TRBV6-5 and TRBJ2-5; no clear D gene. This CDR3 is built from 14 residues. Germline V gene sequence: CDR1 MNHEY, CDR2 SVGAGI. V dropped 2 bases and J dropped 4 bases, with 11 bases sitting between them.